The 29 T cell receptor beta chains below all came from one sample that was sequenced in a study of blood T cells in healthy people across ages. A second PCR of about 7 to 12 cycles used a sample-barcoded 5' primer and a J-beta primer mix. TCRdb recomputed calls from the 5' RACE reads with MiXCR, one row per CDR3 protein. This table has about 930,000 distinct CDR3 sequences, 25% to 30% appearing once. These same data were also listed under a study on T cells of mothers and their children.

The sample taken for sequencing was blood. These receptors were collected from a woman aged 40-49 years in good health.

The genes are TRBV11-1 and TRBJ2-1; tentatively, D is TRBD1 (7 bases). Deletions cut 7 bases from V and 7 bases from J, with 23 bases between. There are 16 residues in the CDR3. The germline V gene encodes CDR1 SGHAT and CDR2 FQDESV (reference sequence). This CDR3 is CASTLGGGIWGNEQFF. Here the CDR3 DNA reads TGTGCCAGCACATTAGGAGGGGGCATTTGGGGGAATGAGCAGTTCTTC. Supplemented by reference TRBV11-1 and TRBJ2-1, the full variable domain reads EAEVAQSPRYKITEKSQAVAFWCDPISGHATLYWYRQILGQGPELLVQFQDESVVDDSQLPKDRFSAERLKGVDSTLKIQPAELGDSAMYLCASTLGGGIWGNEQFFGPGTRLTVL.

There are a few counts of this clonotype. The genes are TRBV5-1 and TRBJ1-5; TRBD1 agrees at 7 bases. Looked up from germline, CDR1 is SGHRS and CDR2 is YFSETQ. CDR3 size: 14 residues. With 0 bases clipped from V and 6 bases from J, the junction kept 3 bases outside the gene matches. In nucleotides, the CDR3 is TGCGCCAGCAGCTTGGAACAGGGGAGTCAGCCCCAGCATTTT. Translated: CASSLEQGSQPQHF. Complete variable domain (other parts from reference TRBV5-1 and TRBJ1-5): KAGVTQTPRYLIKTRGQQVTLSCSPISGHRSVSWYQQTPGQGLQFLFEYFSETQRNKGNFPGRFSGRQFSNSRSEMNVSTLELGDSALYLCASSLEQGSQPQHFGDGTRLSIL.

This clonotype was seen at least ten times. V is TRBV7-2 and J is TRBJ2-7; tentative D call: TRBD1 (6 bases). The CDR3 extends over 13 amino acids. Germline V gene sequence: CDR1 SGHTA, CDR2 FQGNSA. V dropped 4 bases and J dropped 0 bases, with 7 bases sitting between them. The CDR3, as DNA: TGTGCCAGCAGCTGGACAGTCTCCTACGAGCAGTACTTC. Its translation: CASSWTVSYEQYF. Variable domain in full (rest from reference TRBV7-2 and TRBJ2-7): GAGVSQSPSNKVTEKGKDVELRCDPISGHTALYWYRQSLGQGLEFLIYFQGNSAPDKSGLPSDRFSAERTGGSVSTLTIQRTQQEDSAVYLCASSWTVSYEQYFGPGTRLTVT.

The chain carries TRBV12-3 or TRBV12-4 and TRBJ1-2, with a tentative D call TRBD1 (6 bases). Trimming cost V 4 bases and J 7 bases, with 7 bases left between them. The CDR3 contains 11 residues. CDR3 protein: CASSSRGGYTF. Here the CDR3 DNA reads TGTGCCAGCAGTTCCAGGGGTGGCTACACCTTC.

This chain joins TRBV12-3 or TRBV12-4 and TRBJ1-1, with 8 bases that match TRBD1. The ends lost 3 bases at V and 6 bases at J; junction bases unmatched: 18. There are 18 residues in the CDR3. CDR3 coding DNA: TGTGCCAGCAGTTTTTCACCCAGGGACAGGCCCAGGGGGGCTGAAGCTTTCTTT. It encodes CASSFSPRDRPRGAEAFF.

Regarding this clonotype: A much larger clone lies one base from this, so it may be a read error. This chain links TRBV14 with TRBJ2-7; 7 nucleotides agree with TRBD1. Unmatched junction bases numbered 9, after V lost 1 base and J lost 0 bases. Germline-derived CDR1 and CDR2 are SGHDN and FVKESK. The CDR3 is made up of 17 amino acids. The CDR3 DNA sequence: TGTGCCAGCAGCCAAGGTTCCACCTGGGACAGCTCCTACGAGCAGTACTTC. This sequence encodes CASSQGSTWDSSYEQYF. Supplemented by reference TRBV14 and TRBJ2-7, the full variable domain reads EAGVTQFPSHSVIEKGQTVTLRCDPISGHDNLYWYRRVMGKEIKFLLHFVKESKQDESGMPNNRFLAERTGGTYSTLKVQPAELEDSGVYFCASSQGSTWDSSYEQYFGPGTRLTVT.

In this sample, this clonotype turned up many times. The gene calls are TRBV10-3 and TRBJ2-7; D could derive from TRBD1 or TRBD2 (7 bases each). V was shortened by 3 bases and J by 5 bases, with 14 bases between the two germline ends. Germline lookup yields CDR1 ENHRY and CDR2 SYGVKD. The CDR3 is 14 residues long. CDR3 residues: CAISDRQGGNEQYF. CDR3 nucleotide sequence: TGTGCCATCAGTGATAGACAGGGAGGGAACGAGCAGTACTTC.

This chain uses TRBV24-1 with TRBJ2-3; TRBD2 matches 10 bases. V lost 4 bases and J lost 7; bases outside the gene matches: 10. This CDR3 comprises 16 residues. Per the germline V gene, CDR1 is KGHDR and CDR2 is SFDVKD. CDR3 residues: CATSDSLAGDVNTQYF. The CDR3 DNA sequence: TGTGCCACCAGTGACTCCCTAGCGGGGGACGTGAATACGCAGTATTTT.

This clonotype was seen a handful of times. J is TRBJ1-6 and V is TRBV4-3; weak D call: TRBD1 (6 bases). CDR3 size: 15 residues. Germline V lookup: CDR1 LGHNA, CDR2 YSLEER. Trimming cost V 1 base and J 10 bases, with 14 bases left between them. CDR3 region: CASSQAGARHSPLHF. DNA of the CDR3: TGCGCCAGCAGCCAAGCAGGGGCAAGACACTCACCCCTCCACTTT.

The chain recombines TRBV7-9 with TRBJ2-7; TRBD2 aligns across 10 bases. V shed 1 base and J 4 bases; nucleotides not matched to a gene: 10. The CDR3 contains 17 residues. Germline V gene lookup returns CDR1 SEHNR and CDR2 FQNEAQ (reference sequence). The CDR3 here is CASSLVGLAESYYEQYF. The DNA for the CDR3 is TGTGCCAGCAGCTTAGTCGGACTAGCGGAGAGTTATTACGAGCAGTACTTC.

Turning to this clonotype: This may arise from a read error, as a much more abundant clone is one base away. The chain recombines TRBV29-1 with TRBJ2-7; D is unclear. The CDR3 contains 12 residues. The germline V gene has CDR1 SQVTM and CDR2 ANQGSEA. The CDR3 loop is CSGEQSNYEQYF. The CDR3 nucleotides read TGCAGCGGTGAACAGAGCAACTACGAGCAGTACTTC.

J is TRBJ1-5 and V is TRBV28; tentatively, D is TRBD1 (5 bases). Germline V CDR1 and CDR2: MDHEN, SYDVKM. Between the trimmed V and J ends, which lost 4 bases and 9 bases, there was a span of 22 bases. The CDR3 has 16 residues. The CDR3 sequence: CASSSGGGGVGRPQHF. The CDR3 DNA reads TGTGCCAGCAGTTCCGGAGGTGGGGGGGTTGGGCGGCCCCAGCATTTT.

In its sample, this clonotype was seen a few times. V usage is TRBV20-1 and J usage is TRBJ2-2; D remains ambiguous. Germline CDR1 reads DFQATT; CDR2 reads SNEGSKA (reference sequence). V lost 1 base and J 3 bases, leaving 3 bases between the germline ends. The CDR3 loop spans 12 amino acids. In nucleotides, the CDR3 is TGCAGTGCTAGAGCCCACACCGGGGAGCTGTTTTTT. As protein: CSARAHTGELFF.

This clonotype was seen only a few times. The chain couples TRBV6-6 to TRBJ1-2, with TRBD1 as a possible D gene (6 bases). The CDR3 runs to 14 residues. The V and J ends lost 6 bases and 5 bases respectively, with 16 bases between them. Germline values: CDR1 MNHNY, CDR2 SVGAGI (reference sequence). CDR3 in amino acids: CASSQGGFGYGYTF. CDR3 DNA: TGTGCCAGCAGCCAAGGGGGGTTTGGGTATGGCTACACCTTC.

On this clonotype: Just one base apart from a much larger clone, this may be a read error. J is TRBJ2-1 and V is TRBV7-6, with TRBD1 matching 7 bases. This CDR3 region has 15 residues. Germline V lookup: CDR1 SGHVS, CDR2 FNYEAQ. V lost 3 bases and J lost 13; bases outside the gene matches: 15. CDR3 loop: CASSLTGIWKETQFF. CDR3 DNA sequence: TGTGCCAGCAGCTTGACAGGGATATGGAAGGAGACCCAGTTCTTC.

This rearrangement joins TRBV15 to TRBJ1-1; no reliable D call. The V end was cut by 0 bases, the J end by 4 bases, with 6 bases between. The CDR3 totals 13 residues. The V gene's germline CDR1 is LNHNV and CDR2 YYDKDF (reference sequence). The DNA for the CDR3 is TGTGCCACCAGCAGAGATATCAGCACTGAAGCTTTCTTT. Its translation: CATSRDISTEAFF. Complete variable domain (other parts from reference TRBV15 and TRBJ1-1): DAMVIQNPRYQVTQFGKPVTLSCSQTLNHNVMYWYQQKSSQAPKLLFHYYDKDFNNEADTPDNFQSRRPNTSFCFLDIRSPGLGDTAMYLCATSRDISTEAFFGQGTRLTVV.

This clonotype was seen many times. The chain links TRBV28 to TRBJ1-2; the D gene is possibly TRBD1 (6 bases). There are 17 residues in the CDR3. V was cut by 5 bases and J by 2 bases, with 21 bases left in between. Germline CDR1 is MDHEN and CDR2 is SYDVKM. CDR3 region: CASSALTRTTGNYGYTF. CDR3 DNA: TGTGCCAGCAGTGCTCTGACCCGCACCACAGGGAACTATGGCTACACCTTC.

This clonotype was seen many times. This sequence joins TRBV20-1 and TRBJ2-7; TRBD2 matches 7 bases. The CDR3 has 12 amino acids. The germline V gene has CDR1 DFQATT and CDR2 SNEGSKA (reference sequence). After removal of 8 bases from V and 5 bases from J, the junction contained 9 bases not matched to a gene. The CDR3, as DNA: TGCAGTATCCTTGGGGGGGTGGACGAGCAGTACTTC. Translation gives CSILGGVDEQYF.

The genes are TRBV28 and TRBJ2-1, with 7 bases aligning to TRBD2. CDR1 is MDHEN, CDR2 SYDVKM, per germline. CDR3 length equals 14 residues. Trimming cost V 4 bases and J 6 bases; bases outside gene matches: 6. The CDR3 DNA reads TGTGCCAGCAGTTGGCTAGCGGTTATCAATGAGCAGTTCTTC. It specifies CASSWLAVINEQFF.

This clonotype was detected only a few times. The CDR3 sequence is CASREAGPNYGYTF. CDR3 DNA: TGTGCCAGCAGGGAAGCCGGACCTAACTATGGCTACACCTTC. The rearrangement links TRBV5-5 to TRBJ1-2; no definite D call. Germline V CDR1 and CDR2: SGHKS, YYEKEE (reference sequence). This CDR3 contains 14 residues. Trimming left V 5 bases short and J 0 bases short, with 11 bases between.

The chain is built from TRBV12-3 or TRBV12-4 and TRBJ2-3, with D possibly being TRBD1 (6 bases). The CDR3 is made up of 15 amino acids. V lost 0 bases and J lost 5, with 12 bases in between. CDR3 region: CASSLATTDRDTQYF. Written as DNA, the CDR3 is TGTGCCAGCAGTTTAGCAACAACGGACAGAGATACGCAGTATTTT.

This clonotype was detected ten times or more. The DNA is omitted, as the CDR3 cannot be located on it reliably, and the CDR3 follows TCRdb's listing. V is TRBV6-2 or TRBV6-3 and J is TRBJ2-1; TRBD1, the D gene given by the table, was not confirmed from the DNA. The CDR3 is made up of 20 amino acids, end residues included. Germline CDR1 reads MNHEY; CDR2 reads SVGEGT. This chain's CDR3 is CASSQSGTVFNEQFFGREFF.

This chain uses TRBV29-1 with TRBJ1-2; tentative D call: TRBD1 (5 bases). V was trimmed by 3 bases and J by 1 base, leaving 12 bases between them. From germline, CDR1 is SQVTM and CDR2 ANQGSEA. The CDR3 has 14 residues. CDR3 sequence reads: CSVDWGGLNYGYTF. The DNA for the CDR3 is TGCAGCGTTGACTGGGGGGGTCTTAACTATGGCTACACCTTC.

The table lists this clonotype with a count of one. The chain has TRBV19 and TRBJ2-5, with 8 positions matching TRBD2. The J call is uncertain, as TRBJ2-7 better fits the DNA end. Germline V gene lookup returns CDR1 LNHDA and CDR2 SQIVND (reference sequence). The CDR3 totals 12 residues. The CDR3: CASRGGQREQYF. DNA for the CDR3: TGTGCCAGTCGGGGGGGGCAGCGCGAGCAGTACTTC.

This rearrangement joins TRBV18 to TRBJ2-1; D not certain. CDR3 size: 14 residues. Trimming shortened V by 4 bases and J by 3 bases, and 10 bases separated the two germline ends. Germline V CDR1 and CDR2: KGHSH, LQKENI. DNA of the CDR3: TGTGCCAGCTCACGGAACGGTGGCTACAATGAGCAGTTCTTC. Residues: CASSRNGGYNEQFF.

This clonotype was seen repeatedly, ten times or more. The CDR3 sequence: CASSWWGTEAFF. The CDR3 coding sequence is TGTGCCAGCAGCTGGTGGGGCACTGAAGCTTTCTTT. J is TRBJ1-1 and V is TRBV5-6, with D uncertain. Germline loops: CDR1 SGHDT, CDR2 YYEEEE. V lost 3 bases, J lost 4 bases, and 7 bases lay in between. CDR3 length: 12 amino acids.

Concerning this clonotype itself: Possible read error: a much larger clone is one base away. The gene calls are TRBV24-1 and TRBJ1-2, with 7 bases matching TRBD1. Trimming removed 9 bases from V and 7 bases from J; junction bases left unmatched: 7. This CDR3 region has 12 residues. The germline CDR1 and CDR2 sequences are KGHDR and SFDVKD. The CDR3, as DNA: TGTGCCACCGCTGGGGCAGGGGGTGGCTACACCTTC. This codes for CATAGAGGGYTF.

This clonotype was seen at least ten times. The V call is TRBV7-2, the J call TRBJ2-5; tentatively, D is TRBD2 (6 bases). This CDR3 region has 16 residues. Germline CDR1 is SGHTA and CDR2 is FQGNSA. The germline V and J ends were trimmed by 4 bases and 5 bases, with 20 bases remaining between them. This chain's CDR3 is CASSSRGGLSRETQYF. Written as DNA, the CDR3 is TGTGCCAGCAGCTCCCGGGGAGGCTTGAGTAGGGAGACCCAGTACTTC.

The chain joins TRBV7-2 to TRBJ1-5; weak D call: TRBD1 (5 bases). The ends were cut back, 6 bases at V and 5 bases at J, with 20 bases in the middle. The CDR3 sequence is 16 residues long. The germline V gene has CDR1 SGHTA and CDR2 FQGNSA. For the CDR3, the DNA is TGTGCCAGCAGTTATGTGGGCATCCTACAGGATCAGCCCCAGCATTTT. It yields the protein CASSYVGILQDQPQHF.